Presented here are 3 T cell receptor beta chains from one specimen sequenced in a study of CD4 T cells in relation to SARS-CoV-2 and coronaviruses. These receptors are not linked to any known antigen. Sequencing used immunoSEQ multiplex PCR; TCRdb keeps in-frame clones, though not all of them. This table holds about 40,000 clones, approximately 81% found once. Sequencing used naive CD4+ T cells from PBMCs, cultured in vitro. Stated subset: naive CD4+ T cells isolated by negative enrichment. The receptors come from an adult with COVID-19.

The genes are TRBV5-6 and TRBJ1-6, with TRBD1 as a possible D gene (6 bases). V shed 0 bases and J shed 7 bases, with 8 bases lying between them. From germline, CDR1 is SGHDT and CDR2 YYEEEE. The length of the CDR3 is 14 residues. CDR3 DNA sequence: TGTGCCAGCAGCTTGGTTGGGACAAATTCACCCCTCCACTTT. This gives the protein CASSLVGTNSPLHF.

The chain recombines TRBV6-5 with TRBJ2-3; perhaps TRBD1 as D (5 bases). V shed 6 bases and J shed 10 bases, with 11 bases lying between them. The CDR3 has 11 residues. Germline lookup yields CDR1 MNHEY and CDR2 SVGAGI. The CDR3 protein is CASRGVGPQYF. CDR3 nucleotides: TGTGCCAGCAGAGGGGTGGGCCCGCAGTATTTT.

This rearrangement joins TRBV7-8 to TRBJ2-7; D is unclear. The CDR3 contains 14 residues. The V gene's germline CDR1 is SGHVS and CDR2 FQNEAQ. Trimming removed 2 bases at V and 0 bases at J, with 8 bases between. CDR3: CASSLQRSSYEQYF. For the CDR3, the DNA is TGTGCCAGCAGCTTACAAAGGAGCTCCTACGAGCAGTACTTC.